This TCR beta chain was captured in a study of cytomegalovirus exposure and HLA in healthy donors. TCRdb's table, derived via immunoSEQ multiplex PCR, lists solely in-frame clones and lacks some. Found here are some 84,000 clones, roughly 90% of them singletons; the top ten hold 2.1%. This clone is a singleton in its sample. The CDR3 has 13 residues. Per the germline V gene, CDR1 is SQVTM and CDR2 is ANQGSEA. V shed 7 bases and J shed 4 bases, with 14 bases lying between them. V gene TRBV29-1 combines with J gene TRBJ1-5; D possibly corresponds to TRBD1 (5 bases). The specimen sequenced was PBMCs. The clonotype originates from a man aged 25-40 years in good health and CMV-seronegative. CDR3 protein: CSASMGGNQPQHF. The CDR3 nucleotides are TGCAGCGCCTCTATGGGGGGGAATCAGCCCCAGCATTTT.